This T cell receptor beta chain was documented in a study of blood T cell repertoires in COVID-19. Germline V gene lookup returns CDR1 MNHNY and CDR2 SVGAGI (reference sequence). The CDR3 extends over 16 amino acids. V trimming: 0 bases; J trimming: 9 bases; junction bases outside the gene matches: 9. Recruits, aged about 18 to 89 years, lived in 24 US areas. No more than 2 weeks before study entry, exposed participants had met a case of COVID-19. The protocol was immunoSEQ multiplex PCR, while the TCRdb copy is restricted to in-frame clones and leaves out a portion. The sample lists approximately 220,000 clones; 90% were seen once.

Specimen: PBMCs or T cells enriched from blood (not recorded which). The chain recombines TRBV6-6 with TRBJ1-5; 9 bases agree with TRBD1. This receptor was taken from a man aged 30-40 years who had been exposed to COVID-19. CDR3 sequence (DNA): TGTGCCAGCAGTTACTCTGGGGACAGGGAATTTCCGCCCCAGCATTTT. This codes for CASSYSGDREFPPQHF.